This is a list of T cell receptor beta chains from one sample in a study of shared clonotypes between healthy human individuals. TCRdb keeps only in-frame clones here, not all; method: immunoSEQ multiplex PCR. The sample comprises roughly 400,000 clones, 95% to 97% of which are singletons, and 0.25% to 0.35% rests with the top ten. The sequencing input was memory CD8+ T cells sorted from blood. The origin of the receptors is a man younger than 45 in good health. Both conserved end residues are part of each CDR3.

CDR3 protein: CASSSTVVGISGANVLTF; J gene: TRBJ2-6; V gene: TRBV27
CDR3 protein: CASSELGDYSGANVLTF; J gene: TRBJ2-6; V gene: TRBV25-1
CDR3 protein: CAWRVGTGELFF; J gene: TRBJ2-2; V gene: TRBV30
CDR3 protein: CASSPDINEQFF; J gene: TRBJ2-1; V gene: TRBV7-9
CDR3 protein: CASSILPEAWGTDTQYF; J gene: TRBJ2-3; V gene: TRBV19
CDR3 protein: CASSPRMAGGLGNEQFF; J gene: TRBJ2-1; V gene: TRBV18
CDR3 protein: CASSLRQPYEQYF; J gene: TRBJ2-7; V gene: TRBV5-1
CDR3 protein: CSASSLNEQFF; J gene: TRBJ2-1; V gene: TRBV20-1
CDR3 protein: CASSPRQGANTEAFF; J gene: TRBJ1-1; V gene: TRBV25-1
CDR3 protein: CASSFGSSGPSTDTQYF; J gene: TRBJ2-3; V gene: TRBV5-1
CDR3 protein: CASSLRGAGNTGELFF; J gene: TRBJ2-2; V gene: TRBV5-1
CDR3 protein: CASSPGLAVNSYEQYF; J gene: TRBJ2-7; V gene: TRBV18
CDR3 protein: CASSIPTEAFF; J gene: TRBJ1-1; V gene: TRBV19